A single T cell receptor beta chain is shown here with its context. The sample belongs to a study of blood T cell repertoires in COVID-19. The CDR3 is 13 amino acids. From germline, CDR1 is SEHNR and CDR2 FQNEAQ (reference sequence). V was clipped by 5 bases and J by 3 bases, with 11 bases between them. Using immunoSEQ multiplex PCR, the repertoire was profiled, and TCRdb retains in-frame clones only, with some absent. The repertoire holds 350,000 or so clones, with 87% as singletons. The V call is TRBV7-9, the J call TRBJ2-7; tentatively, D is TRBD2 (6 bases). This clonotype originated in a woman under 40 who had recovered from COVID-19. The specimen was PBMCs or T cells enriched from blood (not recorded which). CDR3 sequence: CASSPGLGYEQYF. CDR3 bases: TGTGCCAGCAGCCCGGGACTGGGCTACGAGCAGTACTTC.